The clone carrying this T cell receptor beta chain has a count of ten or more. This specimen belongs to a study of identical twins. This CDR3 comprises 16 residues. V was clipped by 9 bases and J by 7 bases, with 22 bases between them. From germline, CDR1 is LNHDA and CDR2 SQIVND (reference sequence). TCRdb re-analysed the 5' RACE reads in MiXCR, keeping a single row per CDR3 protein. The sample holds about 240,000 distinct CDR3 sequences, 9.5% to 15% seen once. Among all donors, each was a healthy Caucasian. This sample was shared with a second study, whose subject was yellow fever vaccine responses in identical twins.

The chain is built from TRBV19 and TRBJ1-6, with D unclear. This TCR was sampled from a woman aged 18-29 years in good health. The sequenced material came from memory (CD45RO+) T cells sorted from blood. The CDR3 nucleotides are TGTGCCAGCTCCCTTGACCCCCTCAAAAAGAATTCACCCCTCCACTTT. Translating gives CASSLDPLKKNSPLHF.